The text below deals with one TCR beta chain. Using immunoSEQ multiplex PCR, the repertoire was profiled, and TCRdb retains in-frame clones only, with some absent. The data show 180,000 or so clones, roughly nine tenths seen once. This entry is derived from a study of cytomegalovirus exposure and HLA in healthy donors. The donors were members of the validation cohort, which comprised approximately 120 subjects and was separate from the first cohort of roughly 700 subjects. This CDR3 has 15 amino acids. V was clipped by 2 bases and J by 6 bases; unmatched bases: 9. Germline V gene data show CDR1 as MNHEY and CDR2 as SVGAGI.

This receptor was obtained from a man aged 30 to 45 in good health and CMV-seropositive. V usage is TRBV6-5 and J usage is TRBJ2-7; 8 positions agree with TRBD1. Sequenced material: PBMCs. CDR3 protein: CASSYPGQGLGEQYF. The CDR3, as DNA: TGTGCCAGCAGTTACCCCGGACAGGGATTAGGCGAGCAGTACTTC.